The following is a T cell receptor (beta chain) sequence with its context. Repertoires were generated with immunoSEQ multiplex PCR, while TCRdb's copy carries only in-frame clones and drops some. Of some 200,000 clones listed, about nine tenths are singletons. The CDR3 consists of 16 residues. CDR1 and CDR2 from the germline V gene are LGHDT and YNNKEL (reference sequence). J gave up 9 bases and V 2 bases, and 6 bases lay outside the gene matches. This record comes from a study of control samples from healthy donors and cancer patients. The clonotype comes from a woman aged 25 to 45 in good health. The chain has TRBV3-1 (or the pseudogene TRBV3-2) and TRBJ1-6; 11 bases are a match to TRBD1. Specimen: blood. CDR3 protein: CASSQKGQGAVSPLHF. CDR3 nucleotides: TGTGCCAGCAGCCAAAAAGGACAGGGGGCGGTTTCACCCCTCCACTTT.